Given below is one TCR beta chain in context. The specificity of this receptor is unknown. Base quality data are lacking; no much larger clone is found one base away. This sample was taken from a study of T cell responses to AZD1222 COVID-19 vaccine (dated by TCRdb to about 2021). Background for the entire study: TCR sequencing was performed for roughly 250 trial participants, of whom 200 to 210 were given two doses of AZD1222 and some 25 were given two doses of MenACWY control vaccine. Trial participants were enrolled by age into 18-55, 56-69 and 70-plus year subgroups, with roughly 160, 29 and 62 TCR-sequenced participants respectively.

What this sample's time point label stands for: about 28 days (+/-7) after the second vaccine dose. AZD1222 recipients with second doses at about 4 weeks or about 12 weeks were pooled, because spike-specific TCR depth and breadth did not differ between schedules. Vaccinee samples were obtained from the UK trials COV001 and COV002, which included a single-blind randomized controlled phase 2/3 trial of AZD1222 (ChAdOx1 nCoV-19) in healthy adults. For TCRbeta chain sequencing, PBMC samples were collected from trial participants at day 0 and at day 28 after the second dose. The CDR3 regions of human TCRbeta chains were subjected to immunosequencing. The paper's processing steps were these. Repertoire TCRs were checked for matches against a reference library of SARS-CoV-2-specific TCRs that had been generated using the MIRA antigen-specificity platform. Breadth was defined as the fraction of unique TCRs that were SARS-CoV-2-associated, and depth was defined as the fraction of total T cells that were SARS-CoV-2-associated. Using the MIRA data, each spike-specific TCR was mapped to the spike region that the TCR reacts to and placed in a CD4 or CD8 class. Log10-transformed breadth and depth values were compared by one-way ANOVA with Sidak's multiple comparisons tests. The clones in this table, taken by TCRdb from immuneACCESS, are in-frame only. Not every clone is retained; where verified, under half of the shortfall comes from an unresolved V gene, and the cause of the rest is unknown. V and J calls plus clone size are reproduced from that table; the DNA served to infer D and trimming. For this sample the table gives approximately 140,000 clones, of which 85% to 90% were detected only once. The ten biggest clones cover approximately 1.8% of the sample.

Study-wide conclusions, independent of this receptor: Because no samples from the day 14 peak response were available, repertoires could be characterized only after the peak T cell response. In the small 56-69-year group, the increase in depth fell short of significance, most likely because of low power. Participants were mostly white British, with more females than males. The authors suggested clonal diversity may have been underestimated. Only five or six AZD1222 recipients were SARS-CoV-2 seropositive at baseline, limiting conclusions about previously exposed vaccinees. After two AZD1222 doses, spike-specific TCR breadth and depth were significantly higher than at day 0 and than in MenACWY recipients. Vaccine-associated CD4 TCRs spanned the whole spike protein, with dominant responses in regions 160-218 and 743-854. Epitopes outside the regions mutated in the B.1.351 and B.1.1.7 variants were reportedly recognized by nearly half of the unique spike-specific TCRs.

Sequencing was performed on peripheral blood, taken 28 days after the second AZD1222 dose. The TCR comes from an adult who received the AZD1222 COVID-19 vaccine.

DNA sequence: TGTGCCAGCAGTGAACTTGGGTCCTGGAACACTGAAGCTTTCTTT. The translation is CASSELGSWNTEAFF. Recombination connected TRBV6-1 to TRBJ1-1; the D segment cannot be called with confidence. CDR1 and CDR2 (MNHNS, SASEGT) derive from the germline V gene. A distance of 11 bases separates the germline ends of V and J, which lose 2 bases and 1 base respectively. The CDR3 has 15 amino acids, counting the end cysteine and phenylalanine. The kept DNA is CDR3 alone, 45 bases in frame from the first base.